This entry describes one T cell receptor (beta chain). In the authors' methods: Estimation of nucleated cell counts was performed using reference gene primer amplification. Method: immunoSEQ multiplex PCR; TCRdb's copy keeps in-frame clones and lacks some. V, J and clone size are those of that table, while D and trimming were read from the DNA. The data hold some 360,000 clones, with approximately 91% observed a single time. Germline assignment: CDR1 SGHNT and CDR2 YYREEE (reference sequence). V lost 0 bases to trimming and J lost 2 bases, with 15 bases between them. The CDR3 has 17 residues. The data originate from a study of blood T cell repertoires in COVID-19. Study background: T cells, B-cell-depleted T cells, or PBMCs supplied cDNA or gDNA.

Study members were between roughly 18 and 89 years old and lived in over 20 US regions. All exposed participants met a person with COVID-19 within 2 weeks before entering the study. The rearrangement uses TRBV5-4 and TRBJ2-1, with a weak D call TRBD2 (5 bases). The clonotype comes from a woman aged 25 to 39 who had been exposed to COVID-19. The sample was PBMCs or T cells enriched from blood (not recorded which). The CDR3 is CASSLDGVSSPYNEQFF. CDR3 DNA: TGTGCCAGCAGCTTGGACGGGGTTTCAAGCCCCTACAATGAGCAGTTCTTC.